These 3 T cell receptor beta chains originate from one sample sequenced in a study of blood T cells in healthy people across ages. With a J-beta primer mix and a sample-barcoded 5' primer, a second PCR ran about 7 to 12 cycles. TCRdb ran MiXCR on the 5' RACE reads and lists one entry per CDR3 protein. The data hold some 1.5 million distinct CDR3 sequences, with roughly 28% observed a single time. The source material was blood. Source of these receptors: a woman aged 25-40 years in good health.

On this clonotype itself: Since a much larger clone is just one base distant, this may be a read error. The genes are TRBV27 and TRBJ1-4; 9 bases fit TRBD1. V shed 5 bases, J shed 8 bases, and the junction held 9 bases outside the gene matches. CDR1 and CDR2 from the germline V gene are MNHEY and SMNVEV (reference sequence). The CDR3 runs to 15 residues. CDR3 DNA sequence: TGTGCCAGCAGTCCGTGGGACAGGGAAAGCGAAAAACTGTTTTTT. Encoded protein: CASSPWDRESEKLFF.

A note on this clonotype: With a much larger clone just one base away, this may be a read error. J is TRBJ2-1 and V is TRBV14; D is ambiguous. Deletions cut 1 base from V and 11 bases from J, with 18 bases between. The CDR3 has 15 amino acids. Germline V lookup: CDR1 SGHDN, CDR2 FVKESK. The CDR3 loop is CASSQVSTSKPQQFF. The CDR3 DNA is TGTGCCAGCAGCCAAGTTAGTACATCTAAACCCCAGCAGTTCTTC.

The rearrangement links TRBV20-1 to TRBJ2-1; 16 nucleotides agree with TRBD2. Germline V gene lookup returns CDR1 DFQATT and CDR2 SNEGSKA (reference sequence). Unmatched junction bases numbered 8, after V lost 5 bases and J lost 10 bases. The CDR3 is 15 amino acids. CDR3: CSAPSPGLAGGEQFF. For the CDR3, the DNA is TGCAGTGCTCCCTCCCCGGGACTAGCGGGAGGGGAGCAGTTCTTC.